These 12 T cell receptor beta chains came from one sample sequenced in a study of technical replicates of blood from four donors. Sequencing was performed with immunoSEQ multiplex PCR; in TCRdb, only in-frame clones are kept and a portion is missing. Of under 35,000 clones detected, over 85% appear once; the ten largest clones hold approximately 4%. The sequenced sample was PBMCs. The receptor set was obtained from a human donor in good health. Some clones in this sample may be carry-over from other donors' samples.

This chain joins TRBV5-1 and TRBJ1-3, with D tentatively TRBD1 (6 bases). Per the germline V gene, CDR1 is SGHRS and CDR2 is YFSETQ. The CDR3 has 14 amino acids. V was pared by 0 bases and J by 8 bases, with 12 bases between. DNA of the CDR3: TGCGCCAGCAGCTTGGGACAGGCTGTGGACACCATATATTTT. Encoded protein: CASSLGQAVDTIYF.

For the CDR3, the DNA is TGTGCCAGCAGTTTGGAGGGTCATGGCTACACCTTC. Its protein is CASSLEGHGYTF. V and J are TRBV27 and TRBJ1-2, with D hard to call. From germline, CDR1 is MNHEY and CDR2 SMNVEV (reference sequence). Trimming cost V 3 bases and J 6 bases, with 8 bases left between them. The CDR3 has 12 amino acids.

This clone was detected only once. This chain joins TRBV18 and TRBJ2-7; 7 bases fit TRBD2. V lost 0 bases to trimming and J lost 2 bases; unmatched junction nucleotides: 7. This CDR3 has 16 amino acids. CDR1 and CDR2 from the germline V gene are KGHSH and LQKENI. The CDR3 DNA sequence: TGTGCCAGCTCACCACCACTGGCTAGCGGAGCCTACGAGCAGTACTTC. It encodes CASSPPLASGAYEQYF.

The chain couples TRBV6-5 to TRBJ1-1; D uncertain. Trimming removed 4 bases at V and 4 bases at J, with 16 bases between. This CDR3 has 15 amino acids. Germline V gene lookup returns CDR1 MNHEY and CDR2 SVGAGI. The CDR3 region is CASSSIERGRTEAFF. Here the CDR3 DNA reads TGTGCCAGCAGTTCGATAGAACGGGGTCGCACTGAAGCTTTCTTT.

The rearrangement joins TRBV4-1 to TRBJ2-7, with D possibly being TRBD1 (6 bases). The CDR3 has 15 residues. The germline V gene encodes CDR1 MGHRA and CDR2 YSYEKL. V was trimmed by 3 bases and J by 2 bases, leaving 14 bases between them. The CDR3 bases are TGCGCCAGCAGCCAGTCAGGGGTGATACCCTACGAGCAGTACTTC. This gives the protein CASSQSGVIPYEQYF.

V and J are TRBV27 and TRBJ1-2, with 11 bases matching TRBD1. The V and J ends lost 3 bases and 7 bases, in that order; junction bases with no gene match: 7. The germline V gene encodes CDR1 MNHEY and CDR2 SMNVEV (reference sequence). There are 15 residues in the CDR3. The CDR3 DNA sequence: TGTGCCAGCAGTTTCTTTGGGACAGGGGGTACTGGCTACACCTTC. Its protein product is CASSFFGTGGTGYTF.

This clone is a singleton in its sample. V usage is TRBV5-1 and J usage is TRBJ2-5; D is possibly TRBD2 (6 bases). Germline CDR1 reads SGHRS; CDR2 reads YFSETQ. The V and J ends lost 4 bases and 6 bases respectively, with 16 bases between them. The CDR3 contains 14 residues. DNA for the CDR3: TGCGCCAGCAGCACCGGGACGGGGGATAAGACCCAGTACTTC. Amino acids: CASSTGTGDKTQYF.

The CDR3 is CASSPRTGIGYGYTF. CDR3 DNA: TGTGCCAGCAGCCCCCGGACAGGGATTGGGTATGGCTACACCTTC. The chain employs TRBV9 and TRBJ1-2, with TRBD1 matching 8 bases. The CDR3 loop spans 15 amino acids. The germline V gene has CDR1 SGDLS and CDR2 YYNGEE. J gave up 5 bases and V 4 bases, and 10 bases lay outside the gene matches.

The genes are TRBV6-5 and TRBJ2-7, with TRBD1 identical over 8 bases. This CDR3 has 13 residues. Germline loops: CDR1 MNHEY, CDR2 SVGAGI. Trimming took 10 bases from V and 3 from J; bases not matched to a gene: 8. This CDR3 is CATSGQANYEQYF. The CDR3 DNA reads TGTGCCACCTCGGGACAGGCAAACTACGAGCAGTACTTC.

Of note for this clone: One junction end disagrees with the germline gene, perhaps due to a read error. The gene calls are TRBV27 and TRBJ1-4, with D unclear. The length of the CDR3 is 14 residues. The V gene's germline CDR1 is MNHEY and CDR2 SMNVEV (reference sequence). CDR3 DNA sequence: TGTGCCAGCAGTGCCTATAGTCCCCATGAAGAACTGTTTTTT. This codes for CASSAYSPHEELFF.

V is TRBV12-5 and J is TRBJ1-6; 8 positions agree with TRBD1. Germline V gene lookup returns CDR1 LGHNT and CDR2 FRNRAP. The CDR3 length is 16 residues. The J segment lost 5 bases and the V segment lost 3 bases, leaving 6 bases of the junction unmatched. CDR3 sequence (DNA): TGTGCTAGTGGTTTTTACAGGGGGGGAAATAATTCACCCCTCCACTTT. This codes for CASGFYRGGNNSPLHF.

The sample holds one count of this clone. CDR3 region: CASSLGAGGWRNTIYF. CDR3 bases: TGTGCCAGCAGCTTAGGAGCAGGGGGCTGGCGAAACACCATATATTTT. This chain joins TRBV7-2 and TRBJ1-3, with 8 bases that match TRBD1. V lost 1 base to trimming and J lost 5 bases; unmatched junction nucleotides: 7. Germline CDR1 SGHTA, CDR2 FQGNSA. The CDR3 is 16 amino acids.